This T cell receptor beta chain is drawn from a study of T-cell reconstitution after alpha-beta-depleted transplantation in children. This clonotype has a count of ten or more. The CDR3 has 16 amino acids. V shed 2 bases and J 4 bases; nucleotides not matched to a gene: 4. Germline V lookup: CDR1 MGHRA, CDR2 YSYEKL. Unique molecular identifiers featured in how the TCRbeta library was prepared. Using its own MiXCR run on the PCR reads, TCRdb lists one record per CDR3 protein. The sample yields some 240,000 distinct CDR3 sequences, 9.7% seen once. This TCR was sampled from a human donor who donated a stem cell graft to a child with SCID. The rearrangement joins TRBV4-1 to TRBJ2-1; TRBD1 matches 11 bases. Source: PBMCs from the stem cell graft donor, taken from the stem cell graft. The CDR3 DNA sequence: TGCGCCAGCAGCCAAACCGGGACAGGGGGGTACAATGAGCAGTTCTTC. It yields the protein CASSQTGTGGYNEQFF.